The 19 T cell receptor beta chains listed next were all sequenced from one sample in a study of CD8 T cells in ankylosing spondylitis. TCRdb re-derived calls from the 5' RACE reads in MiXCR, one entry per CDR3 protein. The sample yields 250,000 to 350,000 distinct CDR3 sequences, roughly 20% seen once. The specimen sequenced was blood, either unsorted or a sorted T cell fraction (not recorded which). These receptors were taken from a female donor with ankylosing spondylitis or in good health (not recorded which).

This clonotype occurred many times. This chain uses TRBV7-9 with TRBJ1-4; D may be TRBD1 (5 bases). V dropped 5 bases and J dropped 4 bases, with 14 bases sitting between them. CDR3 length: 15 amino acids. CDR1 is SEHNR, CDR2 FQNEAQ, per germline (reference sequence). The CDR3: CASSQLAGGNEKLFF. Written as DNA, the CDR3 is TGTGCCAGCAGCCAGCTCGCCGGGGGTAATGAAAAACTGTTTTTT.

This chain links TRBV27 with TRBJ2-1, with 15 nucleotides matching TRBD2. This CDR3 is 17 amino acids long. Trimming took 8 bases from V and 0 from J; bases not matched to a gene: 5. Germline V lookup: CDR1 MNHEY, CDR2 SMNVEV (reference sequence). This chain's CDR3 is CASQGLAGGSSYNEQFF. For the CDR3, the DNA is TGTGCCAGCCAGGGACTAGCGGGGGGATCCTCCTACAATGAGCAGTTCTTC.

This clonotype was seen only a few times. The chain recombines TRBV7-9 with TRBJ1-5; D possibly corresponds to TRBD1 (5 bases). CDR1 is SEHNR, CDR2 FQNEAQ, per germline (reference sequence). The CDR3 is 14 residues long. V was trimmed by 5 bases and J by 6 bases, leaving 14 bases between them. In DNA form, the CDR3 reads TGTGCCAGCAGCCTAGGAGGGACCGGTCAGCCCCAGCATTTT. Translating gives CASSLGGTGQPQHF.

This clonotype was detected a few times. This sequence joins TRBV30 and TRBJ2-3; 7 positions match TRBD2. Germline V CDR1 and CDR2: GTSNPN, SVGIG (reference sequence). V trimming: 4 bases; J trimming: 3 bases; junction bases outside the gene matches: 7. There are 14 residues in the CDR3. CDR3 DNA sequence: TGTGCCTGGAACCCGACTAGCACAACAGATACGCAGTATTTT. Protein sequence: CAWNPTSTTDTQYF.

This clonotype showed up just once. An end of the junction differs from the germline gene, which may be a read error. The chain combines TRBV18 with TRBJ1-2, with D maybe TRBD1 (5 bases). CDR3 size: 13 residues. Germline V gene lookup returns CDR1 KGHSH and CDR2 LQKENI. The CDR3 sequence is CASSGDVNYVYTF. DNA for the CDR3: TGTGCCAGCTCAGGGGACGTGAACTATGTCTACACCTTC.

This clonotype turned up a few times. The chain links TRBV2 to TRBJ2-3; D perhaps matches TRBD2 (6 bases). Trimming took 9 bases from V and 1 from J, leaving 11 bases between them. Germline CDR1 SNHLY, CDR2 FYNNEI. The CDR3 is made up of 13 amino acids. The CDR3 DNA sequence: TGTGCCAGGGCGGGACTTCGCACAGATACGCAGTATTTT. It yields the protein CARAGLRTDTQYF. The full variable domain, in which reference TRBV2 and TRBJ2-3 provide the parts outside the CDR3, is EPEVTQTPSHQVTQMGQEVILRCVPISNHLYFYWYRQILGQKVEFLVSFYNNEISEKSEIFDDQFSVERPDGSNFTLKIRSTKLEDSAMYFCARAGLRTDTQYFGPGTRLTVL.

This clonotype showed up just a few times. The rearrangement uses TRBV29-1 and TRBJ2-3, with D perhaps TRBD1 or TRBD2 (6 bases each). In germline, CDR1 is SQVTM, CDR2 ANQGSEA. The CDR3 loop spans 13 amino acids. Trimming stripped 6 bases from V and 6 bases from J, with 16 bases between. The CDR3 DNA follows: TGCAGCGTCCTAGGAGGGGGAGCGGATACGCAGTATTTT. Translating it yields CSVLGGGADTQYF.

CDR3 nucleotides: TGCAGTGCTGGCCCGACAGGGAGGAATGAAGCTTTCTTT. Its translation: CSAGPTGRNEAFF. The chain links TRBV20-1 to TRBJ1-1; 7 nucleotides match TRBD1. There are 13 residues in the CDR3. Germline-derived CDR1 and CDR2 are DFQATT and SNEGSKA (reference sequence). V shed 5 bases and J 7 bases; nucleotides not matched to a gene: 10.

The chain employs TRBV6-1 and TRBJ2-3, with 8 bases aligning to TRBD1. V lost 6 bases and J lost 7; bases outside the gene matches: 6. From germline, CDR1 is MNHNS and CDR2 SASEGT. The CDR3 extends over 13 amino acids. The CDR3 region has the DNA TGTGCCAGCAGACCAGGGGGCGCCTATACGCAGTATTTT. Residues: CASRPGGAYTQYF.

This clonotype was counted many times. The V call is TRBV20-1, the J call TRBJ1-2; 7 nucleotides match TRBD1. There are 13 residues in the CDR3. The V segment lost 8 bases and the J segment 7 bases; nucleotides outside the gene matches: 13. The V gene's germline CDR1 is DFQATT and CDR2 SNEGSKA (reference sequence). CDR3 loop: CSSRGGAEFGYTF. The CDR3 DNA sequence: TGCAGTTCGAGAGGGGGCGCAGAGTTTGGCTACACCTTC.

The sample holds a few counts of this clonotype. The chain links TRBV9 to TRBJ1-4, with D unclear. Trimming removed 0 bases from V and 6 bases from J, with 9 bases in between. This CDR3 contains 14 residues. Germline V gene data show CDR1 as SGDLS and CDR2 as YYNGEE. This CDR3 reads CASSVVGDDEKLFF. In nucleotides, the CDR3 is TGTGCCAGCAGCGTAGTAGGAGACGATGAAAAACTGTTTTTT.

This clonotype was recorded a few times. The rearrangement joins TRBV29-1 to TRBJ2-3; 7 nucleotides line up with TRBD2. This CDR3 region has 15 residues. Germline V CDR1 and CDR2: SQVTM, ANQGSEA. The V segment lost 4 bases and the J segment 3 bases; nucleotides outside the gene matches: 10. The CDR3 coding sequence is TGCAGCGTTGCCCCCGTCCGGACTAGAACAGATACGCAGTATTTT. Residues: CSVAPVRTRTDTQYF.

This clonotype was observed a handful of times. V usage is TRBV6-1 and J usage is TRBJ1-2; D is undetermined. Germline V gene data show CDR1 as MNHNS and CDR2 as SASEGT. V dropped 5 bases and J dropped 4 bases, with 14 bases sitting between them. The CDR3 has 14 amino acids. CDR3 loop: CASSQDRAAYGYTF. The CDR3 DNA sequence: TGTGCCAGCAGTCAAGACCGGGCTGCCTATGGCTACACCTTC.

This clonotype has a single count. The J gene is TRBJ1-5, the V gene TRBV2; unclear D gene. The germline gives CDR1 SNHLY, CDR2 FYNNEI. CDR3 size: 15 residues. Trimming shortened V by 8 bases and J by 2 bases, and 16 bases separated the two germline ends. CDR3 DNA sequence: TGTGCCAGCGGTATAGAGATAGTGGGCAATCAGCCCCAGCATTTT. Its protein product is CASGIEIVGNQPQHF.

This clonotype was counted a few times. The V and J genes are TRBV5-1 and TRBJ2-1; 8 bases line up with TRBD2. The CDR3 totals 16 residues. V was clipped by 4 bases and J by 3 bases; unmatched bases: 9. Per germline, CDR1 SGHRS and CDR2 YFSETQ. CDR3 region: CASSPKGGGIYNEQFF. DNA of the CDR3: TGCGCCAGCAGCCCCAAAGGCGGGGGGATCTACAATGAGCAGTTCTTC.

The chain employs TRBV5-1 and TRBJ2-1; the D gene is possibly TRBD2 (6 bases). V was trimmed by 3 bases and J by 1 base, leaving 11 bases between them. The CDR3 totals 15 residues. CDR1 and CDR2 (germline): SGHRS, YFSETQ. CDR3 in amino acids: CASSSGTASYNEQFF. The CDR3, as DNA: TGCGCCAGCAGCTCCGGGACTGCATCCTACAATGAGCAGTTCTTC.

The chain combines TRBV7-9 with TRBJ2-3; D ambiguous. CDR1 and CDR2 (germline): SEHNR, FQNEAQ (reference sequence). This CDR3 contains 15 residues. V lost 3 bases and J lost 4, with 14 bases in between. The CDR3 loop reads CASSLGSGSPDTQYF. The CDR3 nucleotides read TGTGCCAGCAGCTTGGGTTCTGGGTCACCAGATACGCAGTATTTT.

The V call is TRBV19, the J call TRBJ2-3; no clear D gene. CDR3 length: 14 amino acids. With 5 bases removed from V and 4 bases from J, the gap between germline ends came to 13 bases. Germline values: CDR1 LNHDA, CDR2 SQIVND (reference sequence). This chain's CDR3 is CASSRNDLSDTQYF. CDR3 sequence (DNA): TGTGCCAGTAGTCGAAACGACCTATCAGATACGCAGTATTTT.

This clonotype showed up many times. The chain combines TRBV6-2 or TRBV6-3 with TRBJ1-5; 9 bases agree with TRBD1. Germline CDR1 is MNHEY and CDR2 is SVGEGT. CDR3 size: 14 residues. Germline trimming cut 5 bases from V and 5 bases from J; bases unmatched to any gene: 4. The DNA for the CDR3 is TGTGCCAGCAGTGGGACAGGGACCGATCAGCCCCAGCATTTT. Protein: CASSGTGTDQPQHF.